Listed below are T cell receptor beta chains from one sample, sequenced in a study of molecular identifiers for immune sequencing clone quantification. TCRdb reanalysed the PCR reads using MiXCR and keeps one entry per CDR3 protein. The table has a few hundred thousand distinct CDR3 sequences, roughly 24% seen once. The material sequenced was naive CD8+ T cells from blood, with Jurkat cell RNA spiked in. The origin of the receptors is a human donor in good health. Some libraries in this study had Jurkat cell RNA spiked in. The CDR3 runs from the conserved cysteine through the conserved F or W. Each record gives: J gene, D gene, V gene, clone size, CDR3 DNA, CDR3 protein. A D gene is named only where the DNA matches it firmly. Clone size is given for some rows only: seen once, a few or many times, or a class if the clone is expanded.

J gene: TRBJ2-3; D gene: -; V gene: TRBV29-1; clone size: many; CDR3 DNA: TGCAGCGTTGTAAGTTACACAGATACGCAGTATTTT; CDR3 protein: CSVVSYTDTQYF
J gene: TRBJ2-2; D gene: -; V gene: TRBV24-1; clone size: few; CDR3 DNA: TGTGCCACCAGTGATTTAACCAGGGAGGAGACCACCGGGGAGCTGTTTTTT; CDR3 protein: CATSDLTREETTGELFF
J gene: TRBJ2-7; D gene: -; V gene: TRBV7-9; clone size: -; CDR3 DNA: TGTGCCAGCAGCTTAGAGTTGGGTGACGAGCGGTACTTC; CDR3 protein: CASSLELGDERYF
J gene: TRBJ2-1; D gene: -; V gene: TRBV4-3; clone size: -; CDR3 DNA: TGCGCCAGCAGCCAAGACACGGGACGGGACAATGAGCAGTTCTTC; CDR3 protein: CASSQDTGRDNEQFF
J gene: TRBJ1-2; D gene: -; V gene: TRBV19; clone size: once; CDR3 DNA: TGTGCCAGTTGCCCAGGCAACCCATATGGCTTCACCTTC; CDR3 protein: CASCPGNPYGFTF
J gene: TRBJ1-5; D gene: -; V gene: TRBV6-2/TRBV6-3; clone size: many; CDR3 DNA: TGTGCCAGCAGTTCCGGGGACGGAACCAATCAGCCCCAGCATTTT; CDR3 protein: CASSSGDGTNQPQHF
J gene: TRBJ1-1; D gene: -; V gene: TRBV21-1; clone size: -; CDR3 DNA: TGTGCCAGCAGCAAAGATCGTCGGGGGAAGAACGGCACTGAAGCTTTCTTT; CDR3 protein: CASSKDRRGKNGTEAFF
J gene: TRBJ2-1; D gene: -; V gene: TRBV4-3; clone size: -; CDR3 DNA: TGCGCCAGCAGCCAGGTTCGGTTAGGCGAGGCGGCGGGATACAATGAGCAGTTCTTC; CDR3 protein: CASSQVRLGEAAGYNEQFF
J gene: TRBJ2-7; D gene: -; V gene: TRBV20-1; clone size: -; CDR3 DNA: TGCAGTGCTAGGGGACTCCTGAGAGGATACGAGCAGTACTTC; CDR3 protein: CSARGLLRGYEQYF
J gene: TRBJ2-1; D gene: -; V gene: TRBV29-1; clone size: -; CDR3 DNA: TGCAGCGTTGTCAAAGAGGGTGAGCAGTTCTTC; CDR3 protein: CSVVKEGEQFF
J gene: TRBJ2-7; D gene: TRBD1; V gene: TRBV7-6; clone size: many; CDR3 DNA: TGTGCCAGCAGCCCAATGCCCGGGACAGGGAACTCCTACGAGCAGTACTTC; CDR3 protein: CASSPMPGTGNSYEQYF